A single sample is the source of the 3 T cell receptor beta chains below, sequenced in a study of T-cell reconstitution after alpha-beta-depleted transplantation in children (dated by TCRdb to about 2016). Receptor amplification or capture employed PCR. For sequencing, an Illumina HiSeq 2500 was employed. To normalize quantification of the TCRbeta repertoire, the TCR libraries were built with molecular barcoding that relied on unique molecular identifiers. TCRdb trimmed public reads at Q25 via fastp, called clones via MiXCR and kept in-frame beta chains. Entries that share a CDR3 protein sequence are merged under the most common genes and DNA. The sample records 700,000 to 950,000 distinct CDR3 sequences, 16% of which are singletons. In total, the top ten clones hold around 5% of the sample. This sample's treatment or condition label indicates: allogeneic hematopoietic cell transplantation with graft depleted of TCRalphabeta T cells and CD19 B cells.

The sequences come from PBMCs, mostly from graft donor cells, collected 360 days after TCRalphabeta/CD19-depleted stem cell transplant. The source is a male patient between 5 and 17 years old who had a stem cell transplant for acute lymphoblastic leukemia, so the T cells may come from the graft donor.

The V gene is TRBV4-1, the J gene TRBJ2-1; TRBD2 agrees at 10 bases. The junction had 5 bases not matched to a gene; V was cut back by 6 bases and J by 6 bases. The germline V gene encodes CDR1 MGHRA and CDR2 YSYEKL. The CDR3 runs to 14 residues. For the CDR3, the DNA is TGCGCCAGCAGGGGACTAGCGCGATCCAATGAGCAGTTCTTC. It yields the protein CASRGLARSNEQFF.

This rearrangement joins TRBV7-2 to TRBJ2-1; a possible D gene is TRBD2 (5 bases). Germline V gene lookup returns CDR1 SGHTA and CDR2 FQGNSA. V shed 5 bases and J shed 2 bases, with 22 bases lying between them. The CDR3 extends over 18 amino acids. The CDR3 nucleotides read TGTGCCAGCAGCATACTAGGTTTACGGGTGTACCCCTACAATGAGCAGTTCTTC. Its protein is CASSILGLRVYPYNEQFF.

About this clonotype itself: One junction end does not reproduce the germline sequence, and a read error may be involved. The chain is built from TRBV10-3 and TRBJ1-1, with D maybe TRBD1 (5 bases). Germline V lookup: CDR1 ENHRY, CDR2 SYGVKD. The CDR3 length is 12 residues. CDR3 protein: CTIRIGDTEAFF. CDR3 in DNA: TGTACCATCAGAATAGGGGACACTGAAGCTTTCTTT.